Described below is a single TCR beta chain sequence and its context. Its specificity is not known. This entry is derived from a study of T cell responses to AZD1222 COVID-19 vaccine. Whole-study results and caveats: Once two AZD1222 doses were given, Spike-specific TCR breadth and depth went up. A mostly white British donor set with more females was recruited, and clonal diversity was possibly underestimated.

Profiling relied on immunoSEQ multiplex PCR, and the TCRdb table lists in-frame clones only, not all of them. The data hold more than 25,000 clones, with about 89% observed a single time. The CDR3 covers 13 residues. Trimming left V 5 bases short and J 3 bases short, with 11 bases between. Germline V CDR1 and CDR2: SGHAT, FQNNGV. The V and J genes are TRBV11-2 and TRBJ2-7; D is unresolved. The input for sequencing was peripheral blood, taken on day 0 of AZD1222 vaccination. The clonotype originates from an adult in good health. This chain's CDR3 is CASSMDRYYEQYF. The DNA for the CDR3 is TGTGCCAGCAGCATGGACCGTTACTACGAGCAGTACTTC.